This note documents a single TCR beta chain sequence. Its antigen is unidentified. This entry comes from a study of human T cells and chemical hapten exposure. TCRdb used MiXCR to reprocess the RACE reads, holding one entry per CDR3 protein. Of around 92,000 distinct CDR3 sequences in the sample, roughly 10% were seen once. The ends lost 1 base at V and 1 base at J; junction bases unmatched: 3. The germline V gene has CDR1 DFQATT and CDR2 SNEGSKA (reference sequence). The CDR3 totals 15 residues. The study's findings and limits: TCRs exceeding 1 in 1000 frequency stayed unchanged with DPC sensitization.

As to time point: pre-sensitization, week 0. Treatment defined: therapeutic diphenylcyclopropenone sensitization with weekly scalp DPC. Sequencing was performed on whole blood, taken in connection with sensitization to the hapten diphenylcyclopropenone (DPC). This TCR was sampled from a woman aged 60-70 years with alopecia areata. Some clones in this sample may be carry-over from other donors' samples. V gene TRBV20-1 combines with J gene TRBJ2-7; 11 bases are a match to TRBD1. CDR3 residues: CSARGGTGGSYEQYF. The CDR3 DNA is TGCAGTGCTAGAGGCGGGACAGGGGGGTCCTACGAGCAGTACTTC.